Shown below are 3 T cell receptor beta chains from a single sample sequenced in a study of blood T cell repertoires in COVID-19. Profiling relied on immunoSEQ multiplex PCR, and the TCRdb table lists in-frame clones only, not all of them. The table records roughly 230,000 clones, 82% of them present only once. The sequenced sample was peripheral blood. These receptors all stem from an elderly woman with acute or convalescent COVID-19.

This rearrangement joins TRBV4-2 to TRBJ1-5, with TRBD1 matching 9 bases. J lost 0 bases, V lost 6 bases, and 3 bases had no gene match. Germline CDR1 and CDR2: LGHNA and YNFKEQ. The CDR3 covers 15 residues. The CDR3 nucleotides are TGTGCCAGCAGGGTGGGACAGGGTAGCAATCAGCCCCAGCATTTT. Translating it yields CASRVGQGSNQPQHF.

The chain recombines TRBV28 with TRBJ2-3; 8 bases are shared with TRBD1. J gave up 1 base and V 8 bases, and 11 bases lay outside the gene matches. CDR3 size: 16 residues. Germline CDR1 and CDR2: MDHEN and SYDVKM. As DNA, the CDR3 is TGTGCCAGCGTTATAGCGACAGGGGTTGGCACAGATACGCAGTATTTT. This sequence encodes CASVIATGVGTDTQYF.

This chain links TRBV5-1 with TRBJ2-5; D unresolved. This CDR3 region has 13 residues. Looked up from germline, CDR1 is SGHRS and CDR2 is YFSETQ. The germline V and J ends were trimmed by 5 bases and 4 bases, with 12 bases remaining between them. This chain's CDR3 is CASSSAVRETQYF. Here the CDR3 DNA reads TGCGCCAGCAGTTCTGCGGTCCGAGAGACCCAGTACTTC.